This T cell receptor beta chain was documented in a study of low-dose radiotherapy and immunotherapy resistance in tumors. This clonotype occurred a few times. Time point noted: before trial treatment. The donors' regimen was nivolumab, ipilimumab, aspirin, low-dose cyclophosphamide and low-dose radiotherapy. Patients qualified if they had advanced solid tumors that lacked tumor-infiltrating lymphocytes. TRAV- and TRBV-specific primers were used for first-strand cDNA, which covered alpha and beta chains. The PCR that amplified TCRs ran for around 20 cycles, relying on a constant-region primer and a V-primer adapter. One entry per CDR3 protein, called by TCRdb with MiXCR from the reads. The sample holds 60,000 to 75,000 distinct CDR3 sequences; 26% are singletons and the top ten take approximately 7%. Looked up from germline, CDR1 is SGHRS and CDR2 is YFSETQ. Trimming at V came to 4 bases and at J to 0 bases, leaving 3 bases not matched to a gene. This CDR3 is 16 amino acids long.

This receptor was identified in a male donor with rectosigmoid adenocarcinoma. The input for sequencing was PBMCs, taken before treatment. The rearrangement joins TRBV5-1 to TRBJ2-1; 11 positions agree with TRBD2. This CDR3 is CASSLGLAASYNEQFF. The CDR3 nucleotides are TGCGCCAGCAGCCTGGGACTAGCGGCCTCCTACAATGAGCAGTTCTTC.